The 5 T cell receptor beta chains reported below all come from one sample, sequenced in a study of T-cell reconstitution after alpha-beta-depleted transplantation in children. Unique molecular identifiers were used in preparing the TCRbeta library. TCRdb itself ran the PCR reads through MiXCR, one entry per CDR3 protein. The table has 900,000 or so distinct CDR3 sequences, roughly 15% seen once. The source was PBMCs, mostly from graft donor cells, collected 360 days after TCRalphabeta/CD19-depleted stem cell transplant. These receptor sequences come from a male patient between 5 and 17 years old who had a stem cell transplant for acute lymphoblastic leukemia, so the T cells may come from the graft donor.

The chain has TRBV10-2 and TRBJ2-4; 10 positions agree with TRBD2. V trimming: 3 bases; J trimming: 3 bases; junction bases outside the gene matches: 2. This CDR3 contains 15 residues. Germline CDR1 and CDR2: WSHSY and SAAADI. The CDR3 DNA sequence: TGCGCCAGCAGTGAACTAGCGGGGCACAAAAACATTCAGTACTTC. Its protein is CASSELAGHKNIQYF.

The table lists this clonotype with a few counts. The CDR3 loop reads CATSDHRGSYNEQFF. CDR3 in DNA: TGTGCCACCAGTGACCACAGGGGCTCCTACAATGAGCAGTTCTTC. This chain links TRBV24-1 with TRBJ2-1; 7 nucleotides align to TRBD1. J lost 0 bases, V lost 4 bases, and 2 bases had no gene match. This CDR3 spans 15 amino acids. The germline V gene has CDR1 KGHDR and CDR2 SFDVKD.

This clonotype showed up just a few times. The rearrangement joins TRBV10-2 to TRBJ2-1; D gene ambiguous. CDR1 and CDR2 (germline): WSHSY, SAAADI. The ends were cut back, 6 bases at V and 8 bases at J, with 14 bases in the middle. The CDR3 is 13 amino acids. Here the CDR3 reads CASRGFPPDEQFF. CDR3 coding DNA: TGCGCCAGCAGAGGGTTCCCTCCAGATGAGCAGTTCTTC.

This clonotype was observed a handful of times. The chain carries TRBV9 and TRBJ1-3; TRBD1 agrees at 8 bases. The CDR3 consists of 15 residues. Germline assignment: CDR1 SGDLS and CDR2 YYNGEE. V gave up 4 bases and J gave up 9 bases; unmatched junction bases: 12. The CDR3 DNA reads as TGTGCCAGCAGCCCTCGGACAGGGTCGGAGGGCACCATATATTTT. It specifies CASSPRTGSEGTIYF.

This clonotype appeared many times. CDR3 sequence (DNA): TGTGCCAGCAGTTACGGGCTAGCGGGAGCCGGGGAGCTGTTTTTT. It is translated as CASSYGLAGAGELFF. The chain has TRBV6-5 and TRBJ2-2; TRBD2 agrees at 10 bases. There are 15 residues in the CDR3. Trimming removed 2 bases from V and 6 bases from J; junction bases left unmatched: 3. CDR1 is MNHEY and CDR2 is SVGAGI in the germline V gene.